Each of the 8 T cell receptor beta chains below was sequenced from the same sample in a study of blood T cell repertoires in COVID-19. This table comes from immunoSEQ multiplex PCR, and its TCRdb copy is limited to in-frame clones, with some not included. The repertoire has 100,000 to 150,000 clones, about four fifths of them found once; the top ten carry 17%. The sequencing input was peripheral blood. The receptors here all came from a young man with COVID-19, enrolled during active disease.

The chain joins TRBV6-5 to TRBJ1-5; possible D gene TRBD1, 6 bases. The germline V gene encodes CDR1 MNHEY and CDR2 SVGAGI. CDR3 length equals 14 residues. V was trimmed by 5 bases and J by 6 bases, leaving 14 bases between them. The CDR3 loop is CASSRQGRSQPQHF. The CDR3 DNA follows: TGTGCCAGCAGTCGTCAGGGGAGAAGTCAGCCCCAGCATTTT.

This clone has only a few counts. CDR3 amino acids: CASSLAGQGNGETQYF. The CDR3 DNA reads as TGTGCCAGCAGTTTAGCGGGACAGGGGAACGGGGAGACCCAGTACTTC. The chain joins TRBV27 to TRBJ2-5, with 10 bases identical to TRBD1. CDR1 is MNHEY and CDR2 is SMNVEV in the germline V gene (reference sequence). V trimming: 2 bases; J trimming: 5 bases; junction bases outside the gene matches: 8. The length of the CDR3 is 16 residues.

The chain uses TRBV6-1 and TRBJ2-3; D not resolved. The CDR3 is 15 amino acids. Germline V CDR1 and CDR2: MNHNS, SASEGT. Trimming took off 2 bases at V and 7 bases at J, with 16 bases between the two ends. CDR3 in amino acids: CASSESGRYSNTQYF. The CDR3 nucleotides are TGTGCCAGCAGTGAATCAGGAAGGTATTCTAATACGCAGTATTTT.

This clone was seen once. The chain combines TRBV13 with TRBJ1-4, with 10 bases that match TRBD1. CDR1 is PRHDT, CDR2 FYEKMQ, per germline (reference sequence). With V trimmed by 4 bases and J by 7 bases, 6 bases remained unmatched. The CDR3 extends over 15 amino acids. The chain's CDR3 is CASSSGQGEGEKLFF. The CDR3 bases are TGTGCCAGCAGCTCCGGACAGGGGGAAGGTGAAAAACTGTTTTTT.

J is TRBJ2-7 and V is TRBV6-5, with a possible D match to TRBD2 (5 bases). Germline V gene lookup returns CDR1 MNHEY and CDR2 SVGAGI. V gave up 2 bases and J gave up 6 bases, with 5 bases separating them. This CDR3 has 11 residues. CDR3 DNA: TGTGCCAGCAGTTACCGGGGCGAGCAGTACTTC. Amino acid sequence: CASSYRGEQYF.

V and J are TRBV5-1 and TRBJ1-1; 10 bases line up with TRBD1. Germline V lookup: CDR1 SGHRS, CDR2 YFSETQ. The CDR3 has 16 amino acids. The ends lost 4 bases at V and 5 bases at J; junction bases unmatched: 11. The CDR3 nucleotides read TGCGCCAGCAGCCCGGTCTACAGGACAGGGGGAACTGAAGCTTTCTTT. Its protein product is CASSPVYRTGGTEAFF. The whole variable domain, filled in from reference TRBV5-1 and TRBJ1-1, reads KAGVTQTPRYLIKTRGQQVTLSCSPISGHRSVSWYQQTPGQGLQFLFEYFSETQRNKGNFPGRFSGRQFSNSRSEMNVSTLELGDSALYLCASSPVYRTGGTEAFFGQGTRLTVV.

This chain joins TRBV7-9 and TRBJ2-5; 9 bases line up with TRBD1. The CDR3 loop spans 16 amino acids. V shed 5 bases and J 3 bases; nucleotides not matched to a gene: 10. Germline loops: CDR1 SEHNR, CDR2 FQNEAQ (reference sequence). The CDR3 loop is CASSHRPGQGEETQYF. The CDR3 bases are TGTGCCAGCAGCCACAGACCGGGACAGGGAGAAGAGACCCAGTACTTC.

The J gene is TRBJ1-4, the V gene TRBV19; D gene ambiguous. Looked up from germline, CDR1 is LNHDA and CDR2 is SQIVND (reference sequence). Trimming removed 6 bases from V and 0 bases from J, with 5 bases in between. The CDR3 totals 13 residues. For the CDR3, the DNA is TGTGCCAGTAGCTTCTCAACTAATGAAAAACTGTTTTTT. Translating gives CASSFSTNEKLFF.